This TCR beta chain was profiled in a study of blood T cell repertoires in COVID-19. Study-wide context: Samples came from the United States, Italy and Spain, spanning acute and convalescent COVID-19. Nucleic acid was either cDNA or gDNA, and it came from T cells, B-cell-depleted T cells, or PBMCs.

Per the original data handling: How many nucleated cells were present was estimated from reference gene primer amplification. Libraries were prepared by immunoSEQ multiplex PCR; TCRdb keeps only in-frame clonotypes and omits some of them. The D gene and trimming were derived from the DNA, and the V and J assignments and clone size from that table. The sample contains approximately 160,000 clones, over 70% of which appear only once. The V gene lost 6 bases and the J gene lost 0 bases, with 16 bases spanning the gap. The length of the CDR3 is 16 residues. From germline, CDR1 is SGHRS and CDR2 YFSETQ. The origin of this receptor is a woman of 80 years or more with active or convalescent COVID-19. The rearrangement joins TRBV5-1 to TRBJ1-3; possible D gene TRBD1, 6 bases. Sequencing used peripheral blood. The CDR3 loop reads CASTQGQFSSGNTIYF. The DNA for the CDR3 is TGCGCCAGCACCCAAGGACAGTTTAGCTCTGGAAACACCATATATTTT.